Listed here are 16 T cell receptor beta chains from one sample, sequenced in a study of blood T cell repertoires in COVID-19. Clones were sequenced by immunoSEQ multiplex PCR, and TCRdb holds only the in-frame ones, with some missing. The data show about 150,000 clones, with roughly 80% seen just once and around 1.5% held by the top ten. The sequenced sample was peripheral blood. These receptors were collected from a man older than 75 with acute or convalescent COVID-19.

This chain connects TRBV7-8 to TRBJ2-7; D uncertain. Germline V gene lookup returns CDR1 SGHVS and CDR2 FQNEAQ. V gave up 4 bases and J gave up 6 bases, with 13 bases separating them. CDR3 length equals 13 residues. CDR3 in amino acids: CASSSDSVGEQYF. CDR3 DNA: TGTGCCAGCAGCTCAGACTCAGTAGGCGAGCAGTACTTC.

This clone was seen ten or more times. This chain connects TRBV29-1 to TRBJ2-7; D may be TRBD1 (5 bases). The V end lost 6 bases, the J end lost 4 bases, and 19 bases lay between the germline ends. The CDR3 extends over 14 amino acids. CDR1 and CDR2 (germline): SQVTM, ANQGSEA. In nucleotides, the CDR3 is TGCAGCGTCCCCGACCCGACAGTAACTTACGAGCAGTACTTC. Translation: CSVPDPTVTYEQYF.

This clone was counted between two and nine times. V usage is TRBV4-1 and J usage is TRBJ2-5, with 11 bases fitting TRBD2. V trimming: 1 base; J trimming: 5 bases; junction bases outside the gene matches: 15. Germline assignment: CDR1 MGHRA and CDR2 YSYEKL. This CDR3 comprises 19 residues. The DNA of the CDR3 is TGCGCCAGCAGCCAAGGAGGTGCCGGAATAGCGGGGGGGCAGGAGACCCAGTACTTC. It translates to CASSQGGAGIAGGQETQYF.

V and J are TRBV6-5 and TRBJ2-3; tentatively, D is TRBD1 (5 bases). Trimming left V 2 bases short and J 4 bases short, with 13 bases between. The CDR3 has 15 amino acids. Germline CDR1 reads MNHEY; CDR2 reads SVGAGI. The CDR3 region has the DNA TGTGCCAGCAGTTACGGGGTAGGGGTTCCAGATACGCAGTATTTT. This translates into CASSYGVGVPDTQYF.

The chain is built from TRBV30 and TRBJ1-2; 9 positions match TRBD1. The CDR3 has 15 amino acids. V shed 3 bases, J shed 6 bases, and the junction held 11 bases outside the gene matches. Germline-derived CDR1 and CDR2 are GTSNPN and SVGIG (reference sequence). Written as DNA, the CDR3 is TGTGCCTGGAGGAAAGGGGGGGACAGGGCGGATGGCTACACCTTC. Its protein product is CAWRKGGDRADGYTF.

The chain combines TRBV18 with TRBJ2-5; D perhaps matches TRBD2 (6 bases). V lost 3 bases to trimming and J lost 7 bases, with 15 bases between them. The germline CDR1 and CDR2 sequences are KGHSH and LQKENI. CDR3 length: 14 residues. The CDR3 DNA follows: TGTGCCAGCTCACCCCCGGCCCTCGGGGGGACCCAGTACTTC. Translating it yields CASSPPALGGTQYF.

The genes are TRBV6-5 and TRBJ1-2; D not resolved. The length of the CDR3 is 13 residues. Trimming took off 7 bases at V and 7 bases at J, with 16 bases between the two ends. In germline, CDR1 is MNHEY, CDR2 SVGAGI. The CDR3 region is CASTPSGWGGYTF. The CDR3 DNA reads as TGTGCCAGCACTCCCTCGGGGTGGGGTGGCTACACCTTC.

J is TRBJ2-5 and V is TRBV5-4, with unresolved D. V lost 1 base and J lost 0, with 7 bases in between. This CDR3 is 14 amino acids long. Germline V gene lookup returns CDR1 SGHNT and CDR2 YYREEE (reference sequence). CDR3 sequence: CASSLRSYQETQYF. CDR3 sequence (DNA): TGTGCCAGCAGCTTGCGGTCCTACCAAGAGACCCAGTACTTC.

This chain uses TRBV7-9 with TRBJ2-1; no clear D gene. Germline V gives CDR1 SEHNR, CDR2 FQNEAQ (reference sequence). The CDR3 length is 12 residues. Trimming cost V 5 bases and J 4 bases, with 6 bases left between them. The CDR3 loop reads CASSPQYNEQFF. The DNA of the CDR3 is TGTGCCAGCAGCCCACAGTACAATGAGCAGTTCTTC. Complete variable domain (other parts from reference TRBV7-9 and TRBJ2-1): DTGVSQNPRHKITKRGQNVTFRCDPISEHNRLYWYRQTLGQGPEFLTYFQNEAQLEKSRLLSDRFSAERPKGSFSTLEIQRTEQGDSAMYLCASSPQYNEQFFGPGTRLTVL.

CDR3: CASSPTTGVGGGYGYTF. CDR3 coding DNA: TGTGCCAGCAGCCCCACGACAGGGGTTGGGGGTGGCTATGGCTACACCTTC. The rearrangement links TRBV3-1 (or the pseudogene TRBV3-2) to TRBJ1-2, with 8 bases matching TRBD1. CDR1 and CDR2 (germline): LGHDT, YNNKEL (reference sequence). The junction had 14 bases not matched to a gene; V was cut back by 4 bases and J by 4 bases. The CDR3 sequence is 17 residues long.

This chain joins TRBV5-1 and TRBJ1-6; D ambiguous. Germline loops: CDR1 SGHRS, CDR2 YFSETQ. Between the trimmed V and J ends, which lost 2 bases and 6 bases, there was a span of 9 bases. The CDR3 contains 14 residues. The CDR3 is CASSLGLGNSPLHF. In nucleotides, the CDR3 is TGCGCCAGCAGCTTAGGACTCGGTAATTCACCCCTCCACTTT.

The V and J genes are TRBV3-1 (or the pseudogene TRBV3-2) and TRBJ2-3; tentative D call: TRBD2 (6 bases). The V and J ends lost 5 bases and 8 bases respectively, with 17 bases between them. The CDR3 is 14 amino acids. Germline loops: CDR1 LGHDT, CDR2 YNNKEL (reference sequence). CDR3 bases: TGTGCCAGCAGCGATAGCGGCCGGGGTGTTACGCAGTATTTT. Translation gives CASSDSGRGVTQYF.

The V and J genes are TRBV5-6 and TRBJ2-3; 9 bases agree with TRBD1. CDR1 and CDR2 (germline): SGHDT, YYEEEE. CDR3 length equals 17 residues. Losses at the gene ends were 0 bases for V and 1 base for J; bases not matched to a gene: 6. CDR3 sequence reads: CASSLEGTGRGTDTQYF. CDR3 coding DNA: TGTGCCAGCAGCTTGGAGGGGACAGGGCGGGGCACAGATACGCAGTATTTT.

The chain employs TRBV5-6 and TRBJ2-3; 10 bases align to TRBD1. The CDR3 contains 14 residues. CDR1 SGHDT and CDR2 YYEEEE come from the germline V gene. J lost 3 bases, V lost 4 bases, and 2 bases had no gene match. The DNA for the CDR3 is TGTGCCAGCAGCCTGGACAGGGGGACAGATACGCAGTATTTT. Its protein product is CASSLDRGTDTQYF.

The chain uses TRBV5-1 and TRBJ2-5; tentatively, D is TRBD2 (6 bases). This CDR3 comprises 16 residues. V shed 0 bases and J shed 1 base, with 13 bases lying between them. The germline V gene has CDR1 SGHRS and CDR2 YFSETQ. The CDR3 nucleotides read TGCGCCAGCAGCTTGGGGTCTACGGGGGTCCAAGAGACCCAGTACTTC. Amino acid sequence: CASSLGSTGVQETQYF. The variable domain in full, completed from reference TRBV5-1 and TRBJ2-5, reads KAGVTQTPRYLIKTRGQQVTLSCSPISGHRSVSWYQQTPGQGLQFLFEYFSETQRNKGNFPGRFSGRQFSNSRSEMNVSTLELGDSALYLCASSLGSTGVQETQYFGPGTRLLVL.

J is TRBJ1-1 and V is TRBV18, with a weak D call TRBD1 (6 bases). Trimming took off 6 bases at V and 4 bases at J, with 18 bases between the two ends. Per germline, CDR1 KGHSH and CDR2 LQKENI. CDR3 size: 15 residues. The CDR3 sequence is CASSLATGHGTEAFF. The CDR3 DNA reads TGTGCCAGCTCCCTCGCCACAGGGCACGGCACTGAAGCTTTCTTT.